The 12 T cell receptor beta chains below come from one sample, sequenced in a study of PD-1 blockade in classical Hodgkin lymphoma. Clones were read by immunoSEQ multiplex PCR, and TCRdb kept only the in-frame ones, dropping some. The sample has some 93,000 clones; roughly nine tenths are singletons. The patients all showed relapse after autologous stem cell transplantation, while their brentuximab vedotin exposure varied. The sequencing here drew on peripheral blood mononuclear cells (PBMCs), taken before the second cycle of nivolumab. These receptor sequences come from a human donor with classical Hodgkin lymphoma.

This chain joins TRBV7-2 and TRBJ2-7; TRBD2 matches 7 bases. CDR1 SGHTA and CDR2 FQGNSA come from the germline V gene. The CDR3 is 16 amino acids. V lost 1 base, J lost 1 base, and 7 bases stayed unmatched. CDR3 DNA sequence: TGTGCCAGCAGCTTAGTGTCTAGCGGAAGATCCTACGAGCAGTACTTC. As protein: CASSLVSSGRSYEQYF.

V is TRBV28 and J is TRBJ1-5; the match to TRBD1 covers 7 bases. V shed 7 bases and J 6 bases; nucleotides not matched to a gene: 12. There are 15 residues in the CDR3. Germline values: CDR1 MDHEN, CDR2 SYDVKM. The CDR3 bases are TGTGCCAGCACCGCTCTAACAGGGGTGGGTCAGCCCCAGCATTTT. As protein: CASTALTGVGQPQHF. The full variable domain, its missing parts supplied by reference TRBV28 and TRBJ1-5, is DVKVTQSSRYLVKRTGEKVFLECVQDMDHENMFWYRQDPGLGLRLIYFSYDVKMKEKGDIPEGYSVSREKKERFSLILESASTNQTSMYLCASTALTGVGQPQHFGDGTRLSIL.

The chain employs TRBV6-5 and TRBJ2-7, with D hard to call. The V end lost 6 bases, the J end lost 3 bases, and 15 bases lay between the germline ends. This CDR3 contains 14 residues. Germline V lookup: CDR1 MNHEY, CDR2 SVGAGI. The CDR3 nucleotides are TGTGCCAGCAGCCCCCGTTCTGGCCTCTACGAGCAGTACTTC. Its translation is CASSPRSGLYEQYF.

The chain links TRBV4-2 to TRBJ2-3; D unclear. The CDR3 contains 14 residues. Trimming removed 1 base at V and 2 bases at J, with 7 bases between. Germline CDR1 LGHNA, CDR2 YNFKEQ. The CDR3 region is CASSQAGDTDTQYF. Here the CDR3 DNA reads TGTGCCAGCAGCCAAGCAGGTGACACAGATACGCAGTATTTT.

The chain is built from TRBV2 and TRBJ2-1, with TRBD2 matching 13 bases. V was pared by 5 bases and J by 1 base, with 14 bases of the junction left unmatched. The CDR3 sequence is 20 residues long. In germline, CDR1 is SNHLY, CDR2 FYNNEI. CDR3 loop: CASSNRRGLAGVNSYNEQFF. The CDR3, as DNA: TGTGCCAGCAGTAACCGACGTGGACTAGCGGGAGTGAATTCCTACAATGAGCAGTTCTTC.

The chain is built from TRBV18 and TRBJ1-1; no definite D call. CDR1 is KGHSH, CDR2 LQKENI, per germline. This CDR3 contains 19 residues. V was shortened by 1 base and J by 0 bases, with 21 bases between the two germline ends. The CDR3, as DNA: TGTGCCAGCTCACCACGCAACCGCCCGGGCGGATCTTTGAACACTGAAGCTTTCTTT. Protein product: CASSPRNRPGGSLNTEAFF.

The chain uses TRBV6-6 and TRBJ1-2; no firm D call. In germline, CDR1 is MNHNY, CDR2 SVGAGI (reference sequence). There are 15 residues in the CDR3. Trimming stripped 2 bases from V and 2 bases from J, with 12 bases between. The CDR3 nucleotides are TGTGCCAGCAGTTACCCGCCTAAGGACAACTATGGCTACACCTTC. Its protein product is CASSYPPKDNYGYTF.

The J gene is TRBJ2-7, the V gene TRBV2; TRBD2 is a possible D gene (5 bases). The V end lost 4 bases, the J end lost 3 bases, and 10 bases lay between the germline ends. Per the germline V gene, CDR1 is SNHLY and CDR2 is FYNNEI. The CDR3 totals 13 residues. CDR3 loop: CASSGLGNYEQYF. The CDR3 DNA follows: TGTGCCAGCAGTGGTCTCGGGAACTACGAGCAGTACTTC.

The chain recombines TRBV7-6 with TRBJ2-3, with D perhaps TRBD2 (6 bases). The CDR3 extends over 15 amino acids. The germline V gene has CDR1 SGHVS and CDR2 FNYEAQ. V lost 3 bases and J 4 bases, leaving 14 bases between the germline ends. This CDR3 reads CASSFPGLASDTQYF. The CDR3, as DNA: TGTGCCAGCAGCTTCCCGGGACTGGCATCAGATACGCAGTATTTT.

V usage is TRBV19 and J usage is TRBJ2-3; the match to TRBD1 covers 9 bases. This CDR3 has 18 residues. Trimming cost V 0 bases and J 2 bases; bases outside gene matches: 9. Germline V gene lookup returns CDR1 LNHDA and CDR2 SQIVND (reference sequence). CDR3 in DNA: TGTGCCAGTAGTATAGATGGCCACAGGGGGCGGAACACAGATACGCAGTATTTT. Translating it yields CASSIDGHRGRNTDTQYF.

This clone showed up just once. This rearrangement joins TRBV4-2 to TRBJ2-1, with D possibly being TRBD1 (6 bases). This CDR3 is built from 16 residues. V was shortened by 0 bases and J by 0 bases, with 9 bases between the two germline ends. The germline V gene has CDR1 LGHNA and CDR2 YNFKEQ. As DNA, the CDR3 is TGTGCCAGCAGCCAAGATACAGGGAGCTCCTACAATGAGCAGTTCTTC. Its protein product is CASSQDTGSSYNEQFF.

This clone was observed a few times. V usage is TRBV2 and J usage is TRBJ2-1; unclear D gene. CDR3 length equals 13 residues. V was shortened by 10 bases and J by 0 bases, with 10 bases between the two germline ends. Germline CDR1 reads SNHLY; CDR2 reads FYNNEI. DNA of the CDR3: TGTGCCAACCAGAAGGACTCCTACAATGAGCAGTTCTTC. Translated: CANQKDSYNEQFF.